This T cell receptor (beta chain) was found in a study of identical twins. Trimming pared 0 bases from V and 4 bases from J, leaving 14 bases between. CDR1 SQVTM and CDR2 ANQGSEA come from the germline V gene. The CDR3 is 15 residues long. TCRdb called the 5' RACE reads again in MiXCR, with one record for every CDR3 protein. The sample has roughly 500,000 distinct CDR3 sequences, approximately 22% seen once. The sample holds many counts of this clonotype. The same data also contributed to another study, on T cells expressing NK-cell markers. That study adds: Source material for TCR beta repertoires consisted of sorted CD3+CD56+NKG2C+, CD3+CD56+NKG2C- and CD3+CD56-NKG2C+ T cells. Seven donors tested HCMV-seropositive and one tested seronegative among the eight sequenced. As a fraction of CD8+ T cells, dominant NKG2C+ clonotypes reached about 1.0-7.0% in 5 or 6 donors. The CD3+CD56-NKG2C+ fraction of a handful of donors was also led by these clonotypes.

The origin of this receptor is a woman younger than 30 in good health. V usage is TRBV29-1 and J usage is TRBJ2-3, with D maybe TRBD1 (5 bases). The specimen was CD4+ T cells sorted from blood. CDR3 in amino acids: CSVEDTVVGPDTQYF. In nucleotides, the CDR3 is TGCAGCGTTGAAGATACTGTGGTGGGGCCAGATACGCAGTATTTT.